The entry below describes one T cell receptor beta chain. Patients of the Seattle cohort, enrolled during active infection, were followed longitudinally. The sample belongs to a study of blood T cell repertoires in COVID-19. Study context: In each case, the material was cDNA or gDNA derived from T cells, B-cell-depleted T cells, or PBMCs.

The CDR3 sequence is 18 residues long. The V end lost 0 bases, the J end lost 2 bases, and 20 bases lay between the germline ends. Looked up from germline, CDR1 is LNHNV and CDR2 is YYDKDF (reference sequence). As handled by the study authors: Scientists estimated how many nucleated cells there were by amplifying reference gene primers. The repertoire was sequenced with immunoSEQ multiplex PCR; TCRdb's copy has only in-frame clones and lacks some. From that table come the V and J calls and clone size; the DNA was used to work out D and trimming. The sample carries over 150,000 clones, around 81% recorded once.

The sample was peripheral blood. The receptor was derived from a woman of 80 years or more with COVID-19, enrolled during active disease. The V call is TRBV15, the J call TRBJ2-7; the D gene is possibly TRBD2 (5 bases). The DNA for the CDR3 is TGTGCCACCAGCAGAGAGCCCCCCCTTAGCGCAGGTACCTACGAGCAGTACTTC. It specifies CATSREPPLSAGTYEQYF.